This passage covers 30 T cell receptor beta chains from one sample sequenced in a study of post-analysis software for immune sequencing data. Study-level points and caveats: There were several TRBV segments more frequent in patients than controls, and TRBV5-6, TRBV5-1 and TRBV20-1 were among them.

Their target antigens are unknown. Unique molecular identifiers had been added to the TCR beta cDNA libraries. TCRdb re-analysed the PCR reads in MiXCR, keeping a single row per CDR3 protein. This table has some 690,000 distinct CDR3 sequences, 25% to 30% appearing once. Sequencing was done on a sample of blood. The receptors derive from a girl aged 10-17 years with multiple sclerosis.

CDR3 sequence (DNA): TGCAGTGCCCCCTTGGGGGGGGGTTTTAATTCACCCCTCCACTTT. Amino acid sequence: CSAPLGGGFNSPLHF. The chain has TRBV20-1 and TRBJ1-6, with D possibly matching TRBD1 (5 bases). The germline gives CDR1 DFQATT, CDR2 SNEGSKA (reference sequence). CDR3 size: 15 residues. V was shortened by 6 bases and J by 6 bases, with 18 bases between the two germline ends.

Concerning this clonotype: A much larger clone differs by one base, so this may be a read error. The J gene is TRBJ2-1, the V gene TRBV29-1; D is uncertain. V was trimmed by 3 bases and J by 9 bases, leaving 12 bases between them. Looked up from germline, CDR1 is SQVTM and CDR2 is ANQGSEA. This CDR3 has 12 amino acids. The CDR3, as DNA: TGCAGCGTTGAGGTGCCAAACAGTGAGCAGTTCTTC. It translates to CSVEVPNSEQFF.

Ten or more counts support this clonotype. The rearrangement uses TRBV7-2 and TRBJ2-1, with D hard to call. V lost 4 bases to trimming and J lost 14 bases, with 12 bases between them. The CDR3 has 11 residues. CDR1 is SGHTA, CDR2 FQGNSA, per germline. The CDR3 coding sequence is TGTGCCAGCAGCTGGGGTCCCTTAGAGTTCTTC. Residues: CASSWGPLEFF.

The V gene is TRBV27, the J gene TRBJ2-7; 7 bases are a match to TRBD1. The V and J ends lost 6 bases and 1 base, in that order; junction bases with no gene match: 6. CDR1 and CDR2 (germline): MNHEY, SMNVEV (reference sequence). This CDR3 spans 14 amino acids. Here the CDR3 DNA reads TGTGCCAGCAGGGTAGGGACAGCGTCCTACGAGCAGTACTTC. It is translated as CASRVGTASYEQYF.

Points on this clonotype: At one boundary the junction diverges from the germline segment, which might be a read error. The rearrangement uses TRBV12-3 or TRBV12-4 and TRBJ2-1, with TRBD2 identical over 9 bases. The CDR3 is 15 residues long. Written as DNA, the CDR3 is TGTGCCTGCAGTTTCTCTAGCGGGGTTTACAATGAGCAGTTCTTC. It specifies CACSFSSGVYNEQFF.

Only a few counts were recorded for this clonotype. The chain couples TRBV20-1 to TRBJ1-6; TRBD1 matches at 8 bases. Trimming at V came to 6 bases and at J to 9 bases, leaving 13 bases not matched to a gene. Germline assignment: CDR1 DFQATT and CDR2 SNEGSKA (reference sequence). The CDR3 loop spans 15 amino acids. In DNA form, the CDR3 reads TGCAGTGCAACACAGGGGGAGACGGGTAGTTCACCCCTCCACTTT. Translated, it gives CSATQGETGSSPLHF.

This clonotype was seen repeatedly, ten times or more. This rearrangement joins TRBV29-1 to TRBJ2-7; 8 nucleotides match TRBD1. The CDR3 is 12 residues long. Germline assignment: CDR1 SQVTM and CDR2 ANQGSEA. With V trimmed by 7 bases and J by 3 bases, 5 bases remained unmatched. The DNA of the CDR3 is TGCAGCGGACGGACAGGGCTCTACGAGCAGTACTTC. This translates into CSGRTGLYEQYF.

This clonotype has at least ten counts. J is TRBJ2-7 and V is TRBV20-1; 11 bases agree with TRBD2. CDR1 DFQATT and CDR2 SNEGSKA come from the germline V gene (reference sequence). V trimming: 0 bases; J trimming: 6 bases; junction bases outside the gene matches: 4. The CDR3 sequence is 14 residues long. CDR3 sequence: CSARDYGTSGEQYF. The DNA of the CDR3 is TGCAGTGCTAGAGATTATGGGACTAGCGGCGAGCAGTACTTC.

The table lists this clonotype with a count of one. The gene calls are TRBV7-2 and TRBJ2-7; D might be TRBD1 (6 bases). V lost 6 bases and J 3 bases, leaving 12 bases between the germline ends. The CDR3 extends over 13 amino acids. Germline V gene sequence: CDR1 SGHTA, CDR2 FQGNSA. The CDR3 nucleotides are TGTGCCAGCAGTTACAGGGAGAACTACGAGCAGTACTTC. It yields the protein CASSYRENYEQYF.

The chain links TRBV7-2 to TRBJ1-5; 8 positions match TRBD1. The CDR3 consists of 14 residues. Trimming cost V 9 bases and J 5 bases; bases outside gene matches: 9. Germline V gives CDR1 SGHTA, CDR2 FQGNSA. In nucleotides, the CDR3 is TGTGCCAGTCAGACGGGGACAGGTGATCAGCCCCAGCATTTT. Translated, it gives CASQTGTGDQPQHF.

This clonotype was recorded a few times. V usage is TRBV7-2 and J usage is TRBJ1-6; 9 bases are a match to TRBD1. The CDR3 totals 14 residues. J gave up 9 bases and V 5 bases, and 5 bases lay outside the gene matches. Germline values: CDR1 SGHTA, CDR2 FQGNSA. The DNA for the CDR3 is TGTGCCAGCAGCGAGGGGACAGGGTTTTCACCCCTCCACTTT. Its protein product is CASSEGTGFSPLHF.

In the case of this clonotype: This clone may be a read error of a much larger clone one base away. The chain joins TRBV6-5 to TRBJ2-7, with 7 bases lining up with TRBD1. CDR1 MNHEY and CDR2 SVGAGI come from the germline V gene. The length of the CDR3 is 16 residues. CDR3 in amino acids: CAGSRRPPRQGYEQYF. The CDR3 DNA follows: TGTGCCGGCAGCCGACGACCGCCCCGACAGGGCTACGAGCAGTACTTC.

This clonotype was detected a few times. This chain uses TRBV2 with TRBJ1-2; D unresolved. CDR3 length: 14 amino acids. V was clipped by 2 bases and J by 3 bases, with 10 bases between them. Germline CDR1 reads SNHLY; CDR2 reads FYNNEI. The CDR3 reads CASSESRRDYGYTF. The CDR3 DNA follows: TGTGCCAGCAGTGAATCAAGGAGGGACTATGGCTACACCTTC.

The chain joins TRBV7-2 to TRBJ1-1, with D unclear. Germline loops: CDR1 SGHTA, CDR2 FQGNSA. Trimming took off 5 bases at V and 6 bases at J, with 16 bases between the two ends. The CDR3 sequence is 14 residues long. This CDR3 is CASSPRRVHSEAFF. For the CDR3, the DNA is TGTGCCAGCAGCCCCAGACGAGTACACTCTGAAGCTTTCTTT.

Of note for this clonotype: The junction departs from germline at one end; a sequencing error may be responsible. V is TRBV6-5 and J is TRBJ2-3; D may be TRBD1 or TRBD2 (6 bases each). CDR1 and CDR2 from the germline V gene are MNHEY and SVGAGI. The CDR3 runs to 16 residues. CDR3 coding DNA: TGTGCCAGCACCACCGCCGGGACACCGGGGGCCCATACGCGGTATTTT. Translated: CASTTAGTPGAHTRYF.

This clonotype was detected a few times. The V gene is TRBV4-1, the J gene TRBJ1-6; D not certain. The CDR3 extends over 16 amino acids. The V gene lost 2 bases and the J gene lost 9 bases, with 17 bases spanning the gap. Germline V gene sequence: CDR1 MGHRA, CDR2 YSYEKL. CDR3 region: CASSQFDPARGSPLHF. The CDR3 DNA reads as TGCGCCAGCAGCCAATTTGACCCTGCACGGGGTTCACCCCTCCACTTT.

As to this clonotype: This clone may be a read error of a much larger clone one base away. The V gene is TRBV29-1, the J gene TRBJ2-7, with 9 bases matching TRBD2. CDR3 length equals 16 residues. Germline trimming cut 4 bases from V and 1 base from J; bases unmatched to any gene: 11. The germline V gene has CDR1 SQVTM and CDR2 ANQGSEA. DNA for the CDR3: TGCAGCGTTGTGGGTTTGGCTAGCGGGGCTTCCTACGAGCAGTACGTC. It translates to CSVVGLASGASYEQYV.

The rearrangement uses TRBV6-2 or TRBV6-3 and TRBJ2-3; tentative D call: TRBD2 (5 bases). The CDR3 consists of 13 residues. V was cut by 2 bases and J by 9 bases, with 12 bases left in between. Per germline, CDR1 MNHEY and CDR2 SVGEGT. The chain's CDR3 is CASSYADPGTQYF. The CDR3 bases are TGTGCCAGCAGTTACGCCGACCCGGGGACGCAGTATTTT.

CDR3 protein: CSASTGLAGGDEQYF. The CDR3 region has the DNA TGCAGTGCTAGTACAGGACTAGCGGGGGGTGACGAGCAGTACTTC. This rearrangement joins TRBV20-1 to TRBJ2-5; 14 bases map to TRBD2. TRBJ2-7 matches the DNA end more closely, so the J call is doubtful. Germline CDR1 is DFQATT and CDR2 is SNEGSKA (reference sequence). The CDR3 is 15 residues long.

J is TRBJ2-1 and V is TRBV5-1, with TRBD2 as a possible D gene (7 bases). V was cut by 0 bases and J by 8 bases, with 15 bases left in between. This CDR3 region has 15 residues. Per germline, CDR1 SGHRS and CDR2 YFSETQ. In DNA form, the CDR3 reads TGCGCCAGCAGCTTGGTGCAGGGGAGGGCCCATGAGCAGTTCTTC. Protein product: CASSLVQGRAHEQFF. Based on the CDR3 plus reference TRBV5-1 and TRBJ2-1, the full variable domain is KAGVTQTPRYLIKTRGQQVTLSCSPISGHRSVSWYQQTPGQGLQFLFEYFSETQRNKGNFPGRFSGRQFSNSRSEMNVSTLELGDSALYLCASSLVQGRAHEQFFGPGTRLTVL.

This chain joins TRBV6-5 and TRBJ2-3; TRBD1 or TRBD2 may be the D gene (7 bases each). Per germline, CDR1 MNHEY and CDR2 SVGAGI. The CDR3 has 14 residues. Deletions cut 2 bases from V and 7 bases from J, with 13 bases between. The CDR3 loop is CASSYDREGNTQYF. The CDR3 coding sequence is TGTGCCAGCAGTTACGACAGGGAGGGGAATACGCAGTATTTT.

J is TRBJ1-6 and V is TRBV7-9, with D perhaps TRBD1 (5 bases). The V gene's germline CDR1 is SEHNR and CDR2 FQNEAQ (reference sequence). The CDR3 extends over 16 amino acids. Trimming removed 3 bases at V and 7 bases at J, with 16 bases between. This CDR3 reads CASSFPDGGANSPLHF. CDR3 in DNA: TGTGCCAGCAGCTTCCCGGACGGCGGGGCCAATTCACCCCTCCACTTT. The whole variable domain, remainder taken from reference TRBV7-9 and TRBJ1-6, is DTGVSQNPRHKITKRGQNVTFRCDPISEHNRLYWYRQTLGQGPEFLTYFQNEAQLEKSRLLSDRFSAERPKGSFSTLEIQRTEQGDSAMYLCASSFPDGGANSPLHFGNGTRLTVT.

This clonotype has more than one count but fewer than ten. The CDR3 spells CASSYPNSPLHF. CDR3 nucleotide sequence: TGTGCCAGCAGTTACCCGAATTCACCCCTCCACTTT. The chain uses TRBV6-5 and TRBJ1-6; D is undetermined. Trimming pared 2 bases from V and 7 bases from J, leaving 3 bases between. Germline-derived CDR1 and CDR2 are MNHEY and SVGAGI. The CDR3 totals 12 residues.

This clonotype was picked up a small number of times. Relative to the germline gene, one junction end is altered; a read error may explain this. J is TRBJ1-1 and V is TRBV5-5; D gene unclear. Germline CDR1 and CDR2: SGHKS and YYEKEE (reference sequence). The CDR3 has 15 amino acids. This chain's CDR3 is CAGSIRPAENTEAFF. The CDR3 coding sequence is TGTGCCGGCAGCATAAGACCGGCAGAGAACACTGAAGCTTTCTTT.

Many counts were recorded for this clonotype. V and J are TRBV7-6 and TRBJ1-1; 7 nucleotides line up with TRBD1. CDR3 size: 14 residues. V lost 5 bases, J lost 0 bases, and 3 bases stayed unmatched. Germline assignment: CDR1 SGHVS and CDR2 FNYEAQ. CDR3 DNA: TGTGCCAGCAGCCCGACAGGGTTGAACACTGAAGCTTTCTTT. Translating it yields CASSPTGLNTEAFF.

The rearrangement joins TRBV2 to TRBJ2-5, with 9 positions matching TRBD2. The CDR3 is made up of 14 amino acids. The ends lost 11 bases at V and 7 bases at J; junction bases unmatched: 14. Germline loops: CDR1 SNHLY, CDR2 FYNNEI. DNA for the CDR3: TGTGCCGGCTCCGGGACTAGCCCACAGGGGACCCAGTACTTC. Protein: CAGSGTSPQGTQYF. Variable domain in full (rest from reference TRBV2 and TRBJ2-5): EPEVTQTPSHQVTQMGQEVILRCVPISNHLYFYWYRQILGQKVEFLVSFYNNEISEKSEIFDDQFSVERPDGSNFTLKIRSTKLEDSAMYFCAGSGTSPQGTQYFGPGTRLLVL.

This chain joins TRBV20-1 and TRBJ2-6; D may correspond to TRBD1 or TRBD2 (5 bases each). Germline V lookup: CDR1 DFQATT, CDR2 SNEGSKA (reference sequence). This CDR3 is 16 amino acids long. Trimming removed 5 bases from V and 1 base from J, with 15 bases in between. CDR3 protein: CSAGSRDPSGANVLTF. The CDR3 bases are TGCAGTGCTGGGAGCAGGGATCCTTCTGGGGCCAACGTCCTGACTTTC.

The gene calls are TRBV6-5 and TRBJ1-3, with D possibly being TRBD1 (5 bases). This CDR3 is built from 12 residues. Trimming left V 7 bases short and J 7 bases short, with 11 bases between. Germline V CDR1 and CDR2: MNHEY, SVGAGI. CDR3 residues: CASTGASNTIYF. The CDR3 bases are TGTGCCAGCACCGGGGCGAGCAACACCATATATTTT.

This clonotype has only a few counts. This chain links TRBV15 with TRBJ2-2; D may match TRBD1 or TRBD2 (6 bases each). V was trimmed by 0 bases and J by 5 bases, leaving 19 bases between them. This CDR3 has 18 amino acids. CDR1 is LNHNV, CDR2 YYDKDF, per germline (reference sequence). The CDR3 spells CATSRDGVGGRETGELFF. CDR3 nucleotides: TGTGCCACCAGCAGAGATGGTGTGGGGGGCCGGGAAACCGGGGAGCTGTTTTTT.

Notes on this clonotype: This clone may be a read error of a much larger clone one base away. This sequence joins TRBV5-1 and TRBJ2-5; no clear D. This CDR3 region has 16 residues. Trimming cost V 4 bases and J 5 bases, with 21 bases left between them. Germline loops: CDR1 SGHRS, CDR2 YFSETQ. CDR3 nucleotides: TGCGCCAGCAGCCAACGTTCTGGGATAGTAAGGGAGACCCAGTACTTC. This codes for CASSQRSGIVRETQYF.